Listed below are T cell receptor beta chains from one sample, sequenced in a study of T cell responses to AZD1222 COVID-19 vaccine. TCRdb keeps only in-frame clones here, not all; method: immunoSEQ multiplex PCR. The sample shows about 130,000 clones, roughly 90% of them seen only once. Sequenced here: peripheral blood, sampled 28 days after the second AZD1222 dose. The source of these receptors is an adult who received the AZD1222 COVID-19 vaccine. Each CDR3 is given with its conserved first and last residue. Each record gives: clone size, V gene, D gene, J gene, CDR3 protein, CDR3 DNA. D genes are given only for firm matches. Rows give clone size only sometimes, using once, few, many, or a class for an expanded clone.

abundance: .; v_gene: TRBV7-8; d_gene: .; j_gene: TRBJ1-1; CDR3aa: CASSFDQGVNTEAFF; CDR3nt: TGTGCCAGCAGCTTCGACCAGGGTGTGAACACTGAAGCTTTCTTT
abundance: .; v_gene: TRBV7-9; d_gene: .; j_gene: TRBJ2-7; CDR3aa: CASSLEGNSYEQYF; CDR3nt: TGTGCCAGCAGCTTAGAAGGCAACTCCTACGAGCAGTACTTC
abundance: .; v_gene: TRBV11-2; d_gene: .; j_gene: TRBJ2-5; CDR3aa: CASSPGTLPTQYF; CDR3nt: TGTGCCAGCAGTCCCGGGACGTTGCCGACCCAGTACTTC
abundance: .; v_gene: TRBV4-2; d_gene: TRBD2; j_gene: TRBJ2-1; CDR3aa: CASSPTTSGRGNEQFF; CDR3nt: TGTGCCAGCAGTCCAACGACTAGCGGGAGGGGGAATGAGCAGTTCTTC
abundance: .; v_gene: TRBV14; d_gene: .; j_gene: TRBJ2-7; CDR3aa: CASSQEGGRAYEQYF; CDR3nt: TGTGCCAGCAGCCAAGAAGGCGGTAGAGCCTACGAGCAGTACTTC
abundance: .; v_gene: TRBV7-2; d_gene: TRBD1; j_gene: TRBJ1-2; CDR3aa: CASSLDRFYGYTF; CDR3nt: TGTGCCAGCAGCTTGGACAGGTTCTATGGCTACACCTTC
abundance: .; v_gene: TRBV2; d_gene: TRBD1; j_gene: TRBJ1-4; CDR3aa: CASSSTGTGAEKLFF; CDR3nt: TGTGCCAGCAGTTCAACCGGGACAGGGGCCGAAAAACTGTTTTTT
abundance: once; v_gene: TRBV5-8; d_gene: TRBD1; j_gene: TRBJ2-1; CDR3aa: CASSLSVTTGANEQFF; CDR3nt: TGTGCCAGCAGCTTGTCTGTTACGACAGGGGCAAATGAGCAGTTCTTC
abundance: .; v_gene: TRBV19; d_gene: TRBD1; j_gene: TRBJ1-1; CDR3aa: CAIRKSAGGGWFDGEAFF; CDR3nt: TGTGCCATTAGAAAGTCAGCAGGGGGAGGCTGGTTTGATGGTGAAGCTTTCTTT
abundance: .; v_gene: TRBV30; d_gene: .; j_gene: TRBJ2-1; CDR3aa: CAWSPGGDEQFF; CDR3nt: TGTGCCTGGAGTCCGGGGGGCGATGAGCAGTTCTTC
abundance: .; v_gene: TRBV6-5; d_gene: TRBD1; j_gene: TRBJ2-7; CDR3aa: CASRGTGGSSYEQYF; CDR3nt: TGTGCCAGCAGGGGTACAGGGGGAAGCTCCTACGAGCAGTACTTC
abundance: .; v_gene: TRBV6-2/TRBV6-3; d_gene: TRBD1; j_gene: TRBJ2-7; CDR3aa: CASSSTGAAYEQYF; CDR3nt: TGTGCCAGCAGCTCGACAGGGGCAGCCTACGAGCAGTACTTC
abundance: .; v_gene: TRBV7-9; d_gene: TRBD2; j_gene: TRBJ2-1; CDR3aa: CASSFDSGNEQFF; CDR3nt: TGTGCCAGCAGCTTCGATAGCGGGAATGAGCAGTTCTTC
abundance: .; v_gene: TRBV27; d_gene: TRBD2; j_gene: TRBJ2-1; CDR3aa: CATQSGGARIEQFF; CDR3nt: TGTGCCACCCAGAGCGGGGGGGCAAGGATTGAGCAGTTCTTC
abundance: .; v_gene: TRBV11-2; d_gene: .; j_gene: TRBJ1-1; CDR3aa: CASSVDTNTEAFF; CDR3nt: TGTGCCAGCAGCGTCGACACGAACACTGAAGCTTTCTTT
abundance: .; v_gene: TRBV24-1; d_gene: .; j_gene: TRBJ1-2; CDR3aa: CATSDSGTAYGYTF; CDR3nt: TGTGCCACCAGTGATAGCGGGACGGCGTATGGCTACACCTTC
abundance: once; v_gene: TRBV7-2; d_gene: .; j_gene: TRBJ2-7; CDR3aa: CASSSLADSPYEQYF; CDR3nt: TGTGCCAGCAGCTCCTTAGCGGATTCCCCCTACGAGCAGTACTTC
abundance: .; v_gene: TRBV11-2; d_gene: .; j_gene: TRBJ2-7; CDR3aa: CASSPRLSEQYF; CDR3nt: TGTGCCAGCAGTCCACGCCTCTCTGAGCAGTACTTC
abundance: .; v_gene: TRBV9; d_gene: .; j_gene: TRBJ2-3; CDR3aa: CASSVAGARSTDTQYF; CDR3nt: TGTGCCAGCAGCGTAGCGGGGGCTAGAAGCACAGATACGCAGTATTTT
abundance: few; v_gene: TRBV28; d_gene: TRBD1; j_gene: TRBJ1-2; CDR3aa: CASSSAGDRDLGYGYTF; CDR3nt: TGTGCCAGCAGTTCCGCCGGGGACAGGGACTTGGGCTATGGCTACACCTTC
abundance: .; v_gene: TRBV12-3/TRBV12-4; d_gene: .; j_gene: TRBJ2-3; CDR3aa: CASSLQTGTQYF; CDR3nt: TGTGCCAGCAGTTTACAGACCGGTACGCAGTATTTT
abundance: .; v_gene: TRBV6-2/TRBV6-3; d_gene: TRBD1; j_gene: TRBJ2-3; CDR3aa: CASSDRGTSTDTQYF; CDR3nt: TGTGCCAGCAGTGACAGGGGCACTAGCACAGATACGCAGTATTTT
abundance: .; v_gene: TRBV19; d_gene: .; j_gene: TRBJ1-4; CDR3aa: CASSSLWDGSTNEKLFF; CDR3nt: TGTGCCAGTAGTTCCCTCTGGGACGGATCAACTAATGAAAAACTGTTTTTT
abundance: .; v_gene: TRBV7-3; d_gene: .; j_gene: TRBJ1-5; CDR3aa: CASSLERNQPQHF; CDR3nt: TGTGCCAGCAGCTTAGAGAGGAATCAGCCCCAGCATTTT
abundance: .; v_gene: TRBV9; d_gene: .; j_gene: TRBJ1-4; CDR3aa: CASSVRATNEKLFF; CDR3nt: TGTGCCAGCAGCGTTAGGGCAACTAATGAAAAACTGTTTTTT
abundance: .; v_gene: TRBV20-1; d_gene: .; j_gene: TRBJ1-3; CDR3aa: CSASRGGDTIYF; CDR3nt: TGCAGCGCAAGTAGGGGGGGTGACACCATATATTTT
abundance: .; v_gene: TRBV7-2; d_gene: .; j_gene: TRBJ2-3; CDR3aa: CASSLGRGQTDTQYF; CDR3nt: TGTGCCAGCAGCCTAGGGAGGGGACAGACAGATACGCAGTATTTT
abundance: .; v_gene: TRBV29-1; d_gene: .; j_gene: TRBJ2-1; CDR3aa: CSVEERLTSNEQFF; CDR3nt: TGCAGCGTTGAAGAACGACTCACGTCCAATGAGCAGTTCTTC
abundance: .; v_gene: TRBV3-1/TRBV3-2; d_gene: .; j_gene: TRBJ2-3; CDR3aa: CASSQGWLAHTQYF; CDR3nt: TGTGCCAGCAGCCAAGGATGGCTAGCTCATACGCAGTATTTT
abundance: .; v_gene: TRBV7-2; d_gene: TRBD1; j_gene: TRBJ2-7; CDR3aa: CASSLDRRNEQYF; CDR3nt: TGTGCCAGCAGCTTGGACAGGCGGAACGAGCAGTACTTC
abundance: .; v_gene: TRBV10-3; d_gene: TRBD1; j_gene: TRBJ1-5; CDR3aa: CAISAGTGYNQPQHF; CDR3nt: TGTGCCATCAGTGCCGGGACAGGGTACAATCAGCCCCAGCATTTT